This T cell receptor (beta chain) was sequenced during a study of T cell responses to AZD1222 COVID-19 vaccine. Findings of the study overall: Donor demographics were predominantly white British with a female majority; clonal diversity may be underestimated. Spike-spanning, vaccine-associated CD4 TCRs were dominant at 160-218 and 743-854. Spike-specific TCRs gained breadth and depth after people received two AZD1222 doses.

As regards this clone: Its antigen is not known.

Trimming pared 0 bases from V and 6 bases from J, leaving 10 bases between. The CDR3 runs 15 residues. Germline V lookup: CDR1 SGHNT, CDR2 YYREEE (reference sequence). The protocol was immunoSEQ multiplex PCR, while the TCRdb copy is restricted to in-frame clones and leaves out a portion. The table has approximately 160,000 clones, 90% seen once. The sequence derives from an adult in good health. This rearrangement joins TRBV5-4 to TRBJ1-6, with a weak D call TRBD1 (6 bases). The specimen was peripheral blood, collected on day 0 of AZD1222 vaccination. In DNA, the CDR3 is TGTGCCAGCAGCTTGGACGGAGGGGGTAATTCACCCCTCCACTTT. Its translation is CASSLDGGGNSPLHF.